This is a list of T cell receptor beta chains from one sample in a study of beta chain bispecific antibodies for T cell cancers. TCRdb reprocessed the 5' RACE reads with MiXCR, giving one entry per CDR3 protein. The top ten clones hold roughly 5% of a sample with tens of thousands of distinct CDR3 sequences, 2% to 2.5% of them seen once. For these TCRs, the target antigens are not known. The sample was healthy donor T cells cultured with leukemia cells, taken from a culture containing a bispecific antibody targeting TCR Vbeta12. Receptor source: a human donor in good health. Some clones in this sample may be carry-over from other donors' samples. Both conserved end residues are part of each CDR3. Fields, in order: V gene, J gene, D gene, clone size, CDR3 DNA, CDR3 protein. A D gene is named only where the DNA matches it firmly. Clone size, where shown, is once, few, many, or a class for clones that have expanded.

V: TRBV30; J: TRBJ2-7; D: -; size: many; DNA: TGTGCCTGGAGCCCTCTTAGCTACGAGCAGTACTTC; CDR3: CAWSPLSYEQYF
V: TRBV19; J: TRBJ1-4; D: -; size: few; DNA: TGTGCCAGTAGGGGTTCAACTAATGAAAAACTGTTTTTT; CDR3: CASRGSTNEKLFF
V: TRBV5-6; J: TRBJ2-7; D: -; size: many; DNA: TGTGCCAGCAGCTTCGGGCAGGGCCTCTACGAGCAGTACTTC; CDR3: CASSFGQGLYEQYF
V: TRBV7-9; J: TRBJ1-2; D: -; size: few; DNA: TGTGCCAGCAGCTCCCGGGACCTAGGATTGGGTGGCTACACCTTC; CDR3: CASSSRDLGLGGYTF
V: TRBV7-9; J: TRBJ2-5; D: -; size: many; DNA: TGTGCCAGCAGCCTCCATGGCCAGGACCAAGAGACCCAGTACTTC; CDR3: CASSLHGQDQETQYF
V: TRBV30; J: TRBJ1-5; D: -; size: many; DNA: TGTGCCTGGAGTGTAAACGGAGGGTCAAATCAGCCCCAGCATTTT; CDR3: CAWSVNGGSNQPQHF
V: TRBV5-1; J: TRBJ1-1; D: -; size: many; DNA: TGCGCCAGCAGCTTGGCCGGCCTTTGGGGGACTGAAGCTTTCTTT; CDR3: CASSLAGLWGTEAFF
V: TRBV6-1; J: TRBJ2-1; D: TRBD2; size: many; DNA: TGTGCCAGCAGTGAGACCGGGACTAGGCTACAGTTCTTC; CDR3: CASSETGTRLQFF
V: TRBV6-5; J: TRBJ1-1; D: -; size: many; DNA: TGTGCCAGCAGTTACCAGGCCGGGCACACTGAAGCTTTCTTT; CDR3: CASSYQAGHTEAFF
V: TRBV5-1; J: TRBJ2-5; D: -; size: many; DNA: TGCGCCAGCAGCAAGTCGTTGGGGTCGGGGACAGAGACCCAGTACTTC; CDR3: CASSKSLGSGTETQYF
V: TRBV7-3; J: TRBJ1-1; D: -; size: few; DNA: TGTGCCAGCAGCCTAACTAGAACTGAAGCTTTCTTT; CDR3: CASSLTRTEAFF
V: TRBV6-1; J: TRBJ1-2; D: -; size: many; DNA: TGTGCCAGCAGTGAAGGGGCCAGGGGTGTCTATGGCTACACCTTC; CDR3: CASSEGARGVYGYTF
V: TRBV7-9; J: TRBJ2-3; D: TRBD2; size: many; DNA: TGTGCCAGCAGCCTCTCACTAGCGGGAGTCACAGATACGCAGTATTTT; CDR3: CASSLSLAGVTDTQYF
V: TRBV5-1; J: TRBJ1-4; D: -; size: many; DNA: TGCGCCAGCAGTGATGGATTAACCCCGACTAATGAAAAACTGTTTTTT; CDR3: CASSDGLTPTNEKLFF
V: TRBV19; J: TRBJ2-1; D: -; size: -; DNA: TGTGCCAGTAGTGAAACTAGTGCGTGGACCTACAATGAGCAGTTCTTC; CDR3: CASSETSAWTYNEQFF
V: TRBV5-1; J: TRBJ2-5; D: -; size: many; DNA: TGCGCCAGCAGCCGGGATTGGACCCAGTACTTC; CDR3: CASSRDWTQYF
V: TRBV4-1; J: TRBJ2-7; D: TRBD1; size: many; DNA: TGCGCCAGCAGCCACGAGGGACAGGGGGCTCAGGAGCAGTACTTC; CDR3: CASSHEGQGAQEQYF
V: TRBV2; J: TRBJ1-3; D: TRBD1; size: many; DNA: TGTGCCAGCACTTTGGAGGGGACAGGAGGAAACACCATATATTTT; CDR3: CASTLEGTGGNTIYF
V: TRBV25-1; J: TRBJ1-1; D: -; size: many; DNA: TGTGCCAGCAGTGAATACCCAGAAACTTATTCGAACACTGAAGCTTTCTTT; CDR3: CASSEYPETYSNTEAFF
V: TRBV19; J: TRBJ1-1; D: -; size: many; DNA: TGTGCCAGTAGTGAGAGGGTCGAGGAAGCTTTCTTT; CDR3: CASSERVEEAFF
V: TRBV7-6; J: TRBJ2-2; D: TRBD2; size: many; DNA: TGTGCCAGCAGCTTAGGAGTACTAGCGGGGGCCACCGGGGAGCTGTTTTTT; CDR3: CASSLGVLAGATGELFF
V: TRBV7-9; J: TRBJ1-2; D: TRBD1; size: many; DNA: TGTGCCAGCAGCTTAGTGGGACAGGTCTCTGGCTACACCTTC; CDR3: CASSLVGQVSGYTF
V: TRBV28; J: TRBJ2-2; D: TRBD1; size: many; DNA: TGTGCCAGCAGGACAGGGTACGACACCGGGGAGCTGTTTTTT; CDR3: CASRTGYDTGELFF
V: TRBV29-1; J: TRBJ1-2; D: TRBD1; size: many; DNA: TGCAGCGCAACTGGACAGGGGGGAGGTGGCTACACCTTC; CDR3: CSATGQGGGGYTF
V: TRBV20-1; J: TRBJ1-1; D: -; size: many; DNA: TGCAGTGCTAGACGAGGGGATGAAGCTTTCTTT; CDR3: CSARRGDEAFF
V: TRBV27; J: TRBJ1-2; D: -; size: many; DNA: TGTGCCAGCAGTTTACGTCATCAAAACTATGGCTACACCTTC; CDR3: CASSLRHQNYGYTF